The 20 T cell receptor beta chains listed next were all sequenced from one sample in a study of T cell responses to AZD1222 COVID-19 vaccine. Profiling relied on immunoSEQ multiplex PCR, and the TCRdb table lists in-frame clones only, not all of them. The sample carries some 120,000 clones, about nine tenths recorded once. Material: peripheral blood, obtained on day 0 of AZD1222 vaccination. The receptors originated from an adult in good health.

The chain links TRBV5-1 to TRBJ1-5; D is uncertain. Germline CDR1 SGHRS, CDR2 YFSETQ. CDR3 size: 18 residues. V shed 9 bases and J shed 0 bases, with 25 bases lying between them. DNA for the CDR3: TGCGCCACCACTGGTTTCTTTTCAAGGATCCTTAGCAATCAGCCCCAGCATTTT. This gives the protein CATTGFFSRILSNQPQHF.

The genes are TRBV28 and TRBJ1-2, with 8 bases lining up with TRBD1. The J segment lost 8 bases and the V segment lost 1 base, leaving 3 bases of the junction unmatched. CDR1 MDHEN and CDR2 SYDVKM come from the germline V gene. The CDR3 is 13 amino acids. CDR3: CASSLYQGAGYTF. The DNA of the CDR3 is TGTGCCAGCAGTTTATATCAGGGGGCCGGCTACACCTTC.

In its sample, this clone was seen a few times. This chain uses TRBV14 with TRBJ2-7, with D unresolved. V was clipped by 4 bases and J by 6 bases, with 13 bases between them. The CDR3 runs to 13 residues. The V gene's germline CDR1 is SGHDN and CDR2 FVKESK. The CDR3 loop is CASSPWGLGEQYF. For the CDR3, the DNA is TGTGCCAGCAGCCCGTGGGGTCTCGGCGAGCAGTACTTC.

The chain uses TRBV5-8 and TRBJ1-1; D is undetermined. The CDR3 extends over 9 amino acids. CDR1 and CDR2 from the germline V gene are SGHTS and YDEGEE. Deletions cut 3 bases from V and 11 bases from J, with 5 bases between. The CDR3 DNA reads TGTGCCAGCAGCTCGAGGGCTTTCTTT. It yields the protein CASSSRAFF.

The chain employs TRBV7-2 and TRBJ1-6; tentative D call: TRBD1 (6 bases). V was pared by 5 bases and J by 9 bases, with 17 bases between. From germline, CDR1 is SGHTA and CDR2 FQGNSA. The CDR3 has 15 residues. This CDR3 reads CASSPQGGAGSPLHF. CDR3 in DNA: TGTGCCAGCAGCCCCCAAGGGGGGGCTGGTTCACCCCTCCACTTT.

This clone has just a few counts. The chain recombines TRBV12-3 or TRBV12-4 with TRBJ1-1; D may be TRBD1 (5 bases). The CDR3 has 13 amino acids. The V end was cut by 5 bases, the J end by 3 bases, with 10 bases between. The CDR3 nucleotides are TGTGCCAGCAGTCCCCGCAGGGACACTGAAGCTTTCTTT. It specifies CASSPRRDTEAFF.

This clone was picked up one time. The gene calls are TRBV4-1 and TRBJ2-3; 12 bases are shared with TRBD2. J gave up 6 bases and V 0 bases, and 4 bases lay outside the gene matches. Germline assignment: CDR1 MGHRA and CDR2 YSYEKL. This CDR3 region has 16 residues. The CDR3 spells CASSQERGLAGDTQYF. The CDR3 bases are TGCGCCAGCAGCCAAGAAAGAGGACTAGCGGGGGATACGCAGTATTTT.

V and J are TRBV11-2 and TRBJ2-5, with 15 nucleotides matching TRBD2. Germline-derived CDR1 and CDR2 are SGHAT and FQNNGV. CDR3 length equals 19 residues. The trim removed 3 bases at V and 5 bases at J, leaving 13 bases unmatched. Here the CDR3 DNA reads TGTGCCAGCAGCTTGGGGTTACCGGGACTAGCGGGGGGCCGGGAGACCCAGTACTTC. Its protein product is CASSLGLPGLAGGRETQYF.

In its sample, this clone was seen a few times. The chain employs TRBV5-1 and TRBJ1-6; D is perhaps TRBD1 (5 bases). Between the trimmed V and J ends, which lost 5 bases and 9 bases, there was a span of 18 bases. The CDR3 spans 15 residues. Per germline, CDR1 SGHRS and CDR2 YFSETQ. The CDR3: CASRNGGGLASPLHF. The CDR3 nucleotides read TGCGCCAGCAGGAACGGGGGAGGACTGGCTTCACCCCTCCACTTT.

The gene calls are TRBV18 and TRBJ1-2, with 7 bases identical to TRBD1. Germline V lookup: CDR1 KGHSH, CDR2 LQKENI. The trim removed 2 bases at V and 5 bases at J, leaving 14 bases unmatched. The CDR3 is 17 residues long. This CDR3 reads CASSPLTGKASQYGYTF. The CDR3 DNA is TGTGCCAGCTCACCATTGACAGGGAAGGCCTCTCAGTATGGCTACACCTTC.

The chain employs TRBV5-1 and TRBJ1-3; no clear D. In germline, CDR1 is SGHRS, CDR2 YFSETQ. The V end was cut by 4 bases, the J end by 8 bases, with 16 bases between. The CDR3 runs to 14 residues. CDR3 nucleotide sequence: TGCGCCAGCAGCGGAGGGAGTAACGGGGACACCATATATTTT. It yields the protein CASSGGSNGDTIYF.

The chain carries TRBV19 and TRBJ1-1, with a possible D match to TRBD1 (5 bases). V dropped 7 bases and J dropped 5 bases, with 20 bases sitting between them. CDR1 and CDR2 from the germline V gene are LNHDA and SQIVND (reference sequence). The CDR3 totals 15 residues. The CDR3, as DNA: TGTGCCAGTACCCCAGGCGGGGGAATGGAGACTGAAGCTTTCTTT. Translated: CASTPGGGMETEAFF. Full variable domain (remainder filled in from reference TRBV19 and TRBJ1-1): DGGITQSPKYLFRKEGQNVTLSCEQNLNHDAMYWYRQDPGQGLRLIYYSQIVNDFQKGDIAEGYSVSREKKESFPLTVTSAQKNPTAFYLCASTPGGGMETEAFFGQGTRLTVV.

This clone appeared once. The CDR3 DNA reads TGTGCCAGCAGTTTATGGGGTAGGGGACAAGAGACCCAGTACTTC. Residues: CASSLWGRGQETQYF. The rearrangement links TRBV27 to TRBJ2-5; tentative D call: TRBD1 (5 bases). Trimming cost V 1 base and J 2 bases, with 11 bases left between them. The germline V gene encodes CDR1 MNHEY and CDR2 SMNVEV (reference sequence). This CDR3 is built from 15 residues.

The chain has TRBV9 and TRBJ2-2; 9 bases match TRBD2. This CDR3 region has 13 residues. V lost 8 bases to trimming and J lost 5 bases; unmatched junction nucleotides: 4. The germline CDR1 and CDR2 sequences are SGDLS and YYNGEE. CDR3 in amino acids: CASQTSGTGELFF. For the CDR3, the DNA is TGTGCCAGTCAGACTAGCGGAACCGGGGAGCTGTTTTTT.

Written as DNA, the CDR3 is TGTGCCTGGAGTTTCGTCTATAGCAATCAGCCCCAGCATTTT. This translates into CAWSFVYSNQPQHF. The chain is built from TRBV30 and TRBJ1-5; D gene uncertain. This CDR3 is 14 amino acids long. Deletions cut 2 bases from V and 0 bases from J, with 8 bases between. Germline CDR1 is GTSNPN and CDR2 is SVGIG (reference sequence).

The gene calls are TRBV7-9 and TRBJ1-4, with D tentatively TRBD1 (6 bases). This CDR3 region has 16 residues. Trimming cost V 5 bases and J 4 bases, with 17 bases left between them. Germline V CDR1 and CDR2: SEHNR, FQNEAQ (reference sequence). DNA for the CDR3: TGTGCCAGCAGCCCCTCCGGGACACGTATTAATGAAAAACTGTTTTTT. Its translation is CASSPSGTRINEKLFF.

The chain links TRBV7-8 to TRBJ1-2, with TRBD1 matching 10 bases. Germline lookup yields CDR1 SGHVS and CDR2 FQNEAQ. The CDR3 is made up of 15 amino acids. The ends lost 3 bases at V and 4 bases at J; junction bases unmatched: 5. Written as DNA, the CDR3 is TGTGCCAGCAGCTTCGCCGGGACAGGGGTCTATGGCTACACCTTC. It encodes CASSFAGTGVYGYTF.

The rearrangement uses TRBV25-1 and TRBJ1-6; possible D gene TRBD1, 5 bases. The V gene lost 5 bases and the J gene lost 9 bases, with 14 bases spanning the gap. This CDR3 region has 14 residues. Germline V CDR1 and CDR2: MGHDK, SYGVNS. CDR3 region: CASSSGTGGSPLHF. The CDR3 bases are TGTGCCAGCAGTAGTGGAACAGGCGGTTCACCCCTCCACTTT.

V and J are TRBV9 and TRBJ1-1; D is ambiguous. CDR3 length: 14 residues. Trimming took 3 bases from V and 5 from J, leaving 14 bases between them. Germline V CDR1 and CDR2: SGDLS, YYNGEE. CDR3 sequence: CASSDTPSGTEAFF. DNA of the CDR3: TGTGCCAGCAGCGACACCCCGTCGGGTACTGAAGCTTTCTTT. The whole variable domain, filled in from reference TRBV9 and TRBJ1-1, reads DSGVTQTPKHLITATGQRVTLRCSPRSGDLSVYWYQQSLDQGLQFLIQYYNGEERAKGNILERFSAQQFPDLHSELNLSSLELGDSALYFCASSDTPSGTEAFFGQGTRLTVV.

The chain's CDR3 is CAISPRGYATEAFF. The DNA for the CDR3 is TGTGCCATCAGCCCCCGGGGGTATGCCACTGAAGCTTTCTTT. This chain uses TRBV10-3 with TRBJ1-1, with D possibly being TRBD1 (5 bases). This CDR3 contains 14 residues. The germline V and J ends were trimmed by 6 bases and 4 bases, with 15 bases remaining between them. Germline V lookup: CDR1 ENHRY, CDR2 SYGVKD.